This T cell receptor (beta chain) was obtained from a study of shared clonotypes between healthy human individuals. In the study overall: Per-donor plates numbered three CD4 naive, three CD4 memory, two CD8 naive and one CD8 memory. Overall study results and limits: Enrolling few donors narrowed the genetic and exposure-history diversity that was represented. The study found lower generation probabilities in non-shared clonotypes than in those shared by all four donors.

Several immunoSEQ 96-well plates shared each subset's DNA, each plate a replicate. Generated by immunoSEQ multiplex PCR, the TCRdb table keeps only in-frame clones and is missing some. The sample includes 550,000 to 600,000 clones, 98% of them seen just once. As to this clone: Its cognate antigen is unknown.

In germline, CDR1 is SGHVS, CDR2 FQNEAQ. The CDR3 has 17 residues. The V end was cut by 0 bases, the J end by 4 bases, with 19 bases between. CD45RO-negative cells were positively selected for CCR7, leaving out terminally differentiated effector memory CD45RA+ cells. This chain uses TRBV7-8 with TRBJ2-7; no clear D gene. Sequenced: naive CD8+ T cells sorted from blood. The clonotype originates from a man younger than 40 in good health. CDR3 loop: CASSLAAVGILPYEQYF. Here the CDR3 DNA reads TGTGCCAGCAGCTTAGCTGCCGTAGGTATTCTGCCTTACGAGCAGTACTTC.